Listed below are T cell receptor beta chains from one sample, sequenced in a study of blood T cells in healthy people across ages. Using its own MiXCR run on the 5' RACE reads, TCRdb lists one record per CDR3 protein. The profile shows about 1,400,000 distinct CDR3 sequences, around 39% of them singletons. The sequenced sample consisted of blood. Source of these receptors: a woman aged 18-29 years in good health. CDR3s include the opening cysteine and the closing phenylalanine or tryptophan. Size tells how often a clone was seen (once, few, many) or the class of an expanded clone, and some rows leave it out.

V gene	clone size	J gene	CDR3 length	CDR3 protein
TRBV6-2/TRBV6-3	-	TRBJ2-7	14	CASSYRGQSYEQYF
TRBV5-1	-	TRBJ2-7	13	CASSLVPDYEQYF
TRBV20-1	few	TRBJ2-6	16	CSARGVEGSGANVLTF
TRBV6-2/TRBV6-3	-	-	14	CATGPTSFPYEQYF
TRBV18	few	TRBJ2-6	17	CASSPARTGTGANVLTF
TRBV28	-	TRBJ1-5	13	CVSRTAGNQPQHF
TRBV7-3	-	TRBJ2-1	15	CASSFRPGSYNEQFF
TRBV12-3/TRBV12-4	few	TRBJ2-1	15	CASSPGGLAKNEQFF
TRBV4-1	-	TRBJ2-5	15	CASKRSGLYQETQYF
TRBV20-1	-	TRBJ2-7	14	CSASGPLSSYEQYF
TRBV29-1	few	-	13	CSVGSGTYNEQYF
TRBV20-1	few	TRBJ2-5	14	CSAGPGTNQETQYF
TRBV11-2	-	TRBJ1-5	16	CASSSSDRGVTQPQHF
TRBV27	-	TRBJ2-1	11	CASIRLNEQFF
TRBV19	once	TRBJ2-1	14	CASSIEQGGNEQFF
TRBV29-1	-	TRBJ2-5	16	CSVARDSVRRDETQYF
TRBV27	-	TRBJ2-5	18	CASSLGASGRAFRETQYF
TRBV5-1	-	TRBJ2-5	14	CASSVTRGRGAQYF
TRBV3-1	-	TRBJ2-3	14	CASSQRASEDTQYF
TRBV7-2	few	TRBJ2-4	16	CASSLTGALAKNIQYF
TRBV12-3/TRBV12-4	few	TRBJ2-7	14	CASSPLLTSYEQYF
TRBV3-1	many	TRBJ1-6	12	CACGQDYSPLHF
TRBV2	-	TRBJ1-1	15	CASRGDRGMNTEAFF
TRBV5-1	few	TRBJ1-4	16	CASSLSGVATNEKLFF
TRBV2	once	TRBJ1-4	13	CASSEREGGKLFF
TRBV10-3	few	TRBJ2-3	14	CAISRGGSTDTQYF
TRBV27	-	TRBJ1-1	15	CASSFLGRVNTEAFF
TRBV30	-	TRBJ1-2	16	CAWSVLATGLNYGYTF
TRBV7-9	few	TRBJ2-1	17	CASSLVASRTYDDEQFF
TRBV9	-	TRBJ2-3	15	CASSVVDTWVPIPYF
TRBV27	-	TRBJ2-5	19	CASSLYHTSGSGEWETQYF
TRBV6-4	-	TRBJ2-7	14	CASPGTIQDYEQYF
TRBV20-1	-	TRBJ2-3	14	CSANLAGGTDTQYF
TRBV11-1	-	TRBJ2-1	14	CASSPQYGGGEQFF
TRBV12-3/TRBV12-4	few	TRBJ2-7	15	CASMVGGTSSYEQYF
TRBV20-1	-	TRBJ2-1	15	CSAKEREGSYNEQFF
TRBV21-1	-	TRBJ2-7	18	CASSKKRPGRTINYEQYF
TRBV20-1	few	TRBJ2-3	11	CSASFTDTQYF
TRBV4-2	-	TRBJ2-3	18	CASSQPGTSGKVADTQYF
TRBV28	once	TRBJ1-6	16	CASSPDLRSYNSPLHF
TRBV4-1	few	TRBJ2-2	14	CASSQGYNTGELFF
TRBV6-5	-	TRBJ2-3	18	CASSYSATSGASTDTQYF
TRBV13	-	TRBJ2-7	12	CASSPRWDEQYF
TRBV10-3	few	TRBJ2-3	18	CAIRRYSEGGSLTDTQYF
TRBV5-1	few	TRBJ2-1	15	CASSFPPGVSNEQFF